This T cell receptor beta chain was profiled in a study of blood T cell repertoires in COVID-19 (dated by TCRdb to 2018 to 2021). Concerning the study at large: Samples from collaborators originated in the United States, Italy and Spain and spanned both the acute and convalescent phases of COVID-19. Where available, HLA class I and class II types were taken from metadata supplied by the sample provider and were not determined by assay-based typing. The repertoires were released in a freely available public database meant as a resource for research on the immune response to SARS-CoV-2. Nearly every sample came with metadata listing a de-identified subject ID, COVID-19 status, age in years and sex. The prospective study material was composed of cDNA or gDNA derived from T cells, B-cell-depleted T cells, or PBMCs. Samples were obtained from the ongoing ImmuneRACE study (first 160 participants) and from 1,200 or so subjects provided by 6 global collaborators. The dataset comprised deeply sampled blood TCRbeta repertoires from subjects exposed to, actively infected with, or recovered from COVID-19. Beyond this particular receptor, the publication reports: The amount of clinical and demographic metadata varied by source and participant and was provided uncurated.

TCRbeta CDR3 regions were amplified from genomic DNA using the immunoSEQ Assay, a bias-controlled multiplex PCR. Under the source paper's analysis protocol: Within the assay, amplification of reference gene primers was used to estimate how many nucleated cells each sample contained. To quantify the absolute abundance of each unique TCRbeta CDR3 rearrangement, sequence reads were collapsed and filtered. For each sample, productive Simpson clonality was calculated as the square root of Simpson's diversity index across productive rearrangements. The immuneACCESS repertoire file appears here via TCRdb, limited to in-frame rearrangements. These files lack a portion of the clones; in checked studies, under half of the deficit traces to unresolved V genes, and the cause of the others is not known. From that table come the V and J calls and clone size; the DNA was used to work out D and trimming. Counted in this sample were some 200,000 clones; approximately 89% of them appeared once. The ten largest clones represent 2.5% of the sample.

V trim: 3 bases; J trim: 0 bases; unmatched bases: 7. The CDR3 sequence holds 18 residues, the cysteine and phenylalanine included. The retained sequence is limited to the CDR3, 54 bases, with the frame set at the first base. The germline V gene provides CDR1 KGHSH and CDR2 LQKENI. Turning to this clone: What antigen it recognizes has not been identified. Base quality data are lacking; no much larger clone is found one base away.

Whole blood was collected in K2EDTA tubes by collaborating institutions according to the institutions' own protocols. For TCRbeta analysis, collaborators shipped samples as frozen whole blood, isolated PBMCs, or DNA extracted from either of those sample types. This chain is built from TRBV18 and TRBJ2-1, with 11 central nucleotides matching TRBD2. The receptor's source is a middle-aged man with active or convalescent COVID-19. Sequenced: peripheral blood. At the DNA level, the sequence is TGTGCCAGCTCACCCGGACTAGCGGGTGGGAGCTCCTACAATGAGCAGTTCTTC. It specifies CASSPGLAGGSSYNEQFF.